Described below is a single T cell receptor beta chain sequence and its context. Generated by immunoSEQ multiplex PCR, the TCRdb table keeps only in-frame clones and is missing some. The data show 50,000 to 65,000 clones, with approximately 93% seen just once and roughly 3.1% held by the top ten. In germline, CDR1 is SNHLY, CDR2 FYNNEI. Trimming took 4 bases from V and 2 from J, leaving 18 bases between them. This CDR3 region has 16 residues. The record originates from a study of T cell changes during pregnancy in multiple sclerosis. This sequence joins TRBV2 and TRBJ2-7, with a weak D call TRBD2 (6 bases). This receptor was identified in a female donor with multiple sclerosis, enrolled in a pregnancy study. The source material was CD8+ T cells from peripheral blood mononuclear cells, sampled in the second trimester of pregnancy. The CDR3 bases are TGTGCCAGCAGTGGCACGGTAGCGGACGTCCCCTACGAGCAGTACTTC. It translates to CASSGTVADVPYEQYF.